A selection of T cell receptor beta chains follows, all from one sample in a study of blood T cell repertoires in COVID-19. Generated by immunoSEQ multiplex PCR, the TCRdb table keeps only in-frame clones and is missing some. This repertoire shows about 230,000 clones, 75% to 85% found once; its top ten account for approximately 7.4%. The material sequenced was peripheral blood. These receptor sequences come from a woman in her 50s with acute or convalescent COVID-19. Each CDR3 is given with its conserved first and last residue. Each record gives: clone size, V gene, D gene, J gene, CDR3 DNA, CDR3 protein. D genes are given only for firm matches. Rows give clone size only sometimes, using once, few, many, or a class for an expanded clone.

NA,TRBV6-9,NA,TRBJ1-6,TGTGCCAGCAGGGACAGTTATTCACCCCTCCACTTT,CASRDSYSPLHF
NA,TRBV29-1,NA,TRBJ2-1,TGCAGCGTGGGGTTTGAGGGGCAGTTCTTC,CSVGFEGQFF
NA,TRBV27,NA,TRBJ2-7,TGTGCCAGCAGTTCGGGAAGGTTCGCCTACGAGCAGTACTTC,CASSSGRFAYEQYF
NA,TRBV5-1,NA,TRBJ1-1,TGCGCCAGCAGCTTGCTCGGAGGGGACACTGAAGCTTTCTTT,CASSLLGGDTEAFF
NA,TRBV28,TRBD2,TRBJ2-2,TGTGCCATCACCTCTACTAGCGGGAGTCTCGGGGAGCTGTTTTTT,CAITSTSGSLGELFF
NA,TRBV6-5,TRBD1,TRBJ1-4,TGTGCCAGCAGTACCCCCCGGACAGGTTATGAAAAACTGTTTTTT,CASSTPRTGYEKLFF
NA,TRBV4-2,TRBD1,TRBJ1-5,TGTGCCAGCAGCCAAGAGCCTACGGGACAGGGTAGCCAGCCCCAGCATTTT,CASSQEPTGQGSQPQHF
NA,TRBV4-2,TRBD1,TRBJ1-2,TGTGCCAGCAGCCAAGAAGGGGACAGGGAGGATGGCTACACCTTC,CASSQEGDREDGYTF
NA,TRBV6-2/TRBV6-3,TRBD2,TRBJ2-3,TGTGCCAGCAGTTCCGGGACTAGCGGGGGGACTAGCACAGATACGCAGTATTTT,CASSSGTSGGTSTDTQYF
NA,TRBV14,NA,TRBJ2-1,TGTGCCAGCAGCCAGGAGGCTGAGCAGTTCTTC,CASSQEAEQFF
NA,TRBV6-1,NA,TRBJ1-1,TGTGCCAGCAGTGAAGCAAGGGGAACTGAAGCTTTCTTT,CASSEARGTEAFF
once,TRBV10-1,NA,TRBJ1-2,TGCGCCAGCAGTGACGGGACAAGGCCCGTCTTC,CASSDGTRPVF
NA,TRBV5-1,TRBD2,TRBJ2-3,TGCGCCAGCACCCCCAGGGCGGGGGGCCCGACAGATACGCAGTATTTT,CASTPRAGGPTDTQYF
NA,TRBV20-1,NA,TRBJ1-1,TGCAGTGCGACCGGACAGTTTGAAGCTTTCTTT,CSATGQFEAFF
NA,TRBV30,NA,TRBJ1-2,TGTGCCTGGAGTGTGGCACAGGGCCGTGGCTACACCTTC,CAWSVAQGRGYTF
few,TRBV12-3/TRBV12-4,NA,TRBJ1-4,TGTGCCAGCAGTCCGGGACAATGGGAAAAACTGTTTTTT,CASSPGQWEKLFF
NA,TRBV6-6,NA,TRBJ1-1,TGTGCCAGCTTCATAAGCACAGGGCGTGCCACTGAAGCTTTCTTT,CASFISTGRATEAFF
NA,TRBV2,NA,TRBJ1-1,TGTGCCAGCAGACTGGTGGGGGAGGGCACTGAAGCTTTCTTT,CASRLVGEGTEAFF
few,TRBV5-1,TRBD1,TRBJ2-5,TGCGCCAGCAGCACCGGGACAGCCCAAGAGACCCAGTACTTC,CASSTGTAQETQYF
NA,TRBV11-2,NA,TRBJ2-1,TGTGCCAGCAGCTTAGATCGCGTCAATGAGCAGTTCTTC,CASSLDRVNEQFF
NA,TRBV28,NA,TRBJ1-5,TGTGCCAGCAGTTTAGTCCAGGTTGATGCGCCCCAGCATTTT,CASSLVQVDAPQHF
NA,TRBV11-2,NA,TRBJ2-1,TGTGCCAGCAGCTTTGTGGCTGATCCCTACAATGAGCAGTTCTTC,CASSFVADPYNEQFF
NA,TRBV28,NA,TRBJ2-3,TGTGCCAGCAGTTTACTGGCGGGGAAGAGCACAGATACGCAGTATTTT,CASSLLAGKSTDTQYF
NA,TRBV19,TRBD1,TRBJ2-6,TGTGCCAGTATCCGGACAGGGGGATGGTCTGGGGCCAACGTCCTGACTTTC,CASIRTGGWSGANVLTF
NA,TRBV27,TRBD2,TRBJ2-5,TGTGCCAGCAGCCGTCAGCCGGGTAGCGGGGGGGCGGGGACCCAGTACTTC,CASSRQPGSGGAGTQYF
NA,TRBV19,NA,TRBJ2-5,TGTGCCAGTAGCACCGGGCCAGGGGCAGAGACCCAGTACTTC,CASSTGPGAETQYF
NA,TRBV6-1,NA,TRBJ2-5,TGTGCCAGCAGTGACCACAGGGTGAATTTGGGAGAGACCCAGTACTTC,CASSDHRVNLGETQYF
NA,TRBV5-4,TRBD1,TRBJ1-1,TGTGCCAGCAGCTTGGACGTCAGGACAGGGTCCGAAGCTTTCTTT,CASSLDVRTGSEAFF
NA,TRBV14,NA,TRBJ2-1,TGTGCCAGCAGCCATGCTCACGGCTCCCACGGAGCGACCTCCTACAATGAGCAGTTCTTC,CASSHAHGSHGATSYNEQFF
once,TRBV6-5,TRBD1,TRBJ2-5,TGTGCCAGCAGTCCGGGACAGCAAGAGACCCAGTACTTC,CASSPGQQETQYF
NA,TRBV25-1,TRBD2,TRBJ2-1,TGTGCCAGCAGCCCGATAGGGCTAGCGGAGATCAATGAGCAGTTCTTC,CASSPIGLAEINEQFF
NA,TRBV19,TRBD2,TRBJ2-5,TGTGCCAGTAGTATCCTGCTAGCGGGGGGGGAGACCCAGTACTTC,CASSILLAGGETQYF
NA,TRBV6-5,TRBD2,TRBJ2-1,TGTGCCAGCAGTTACGGACTAGCGGGAGCTGATGAGCAGTTCTTC,CASSYGLAGADEQFF
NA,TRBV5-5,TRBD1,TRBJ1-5,TGTGCCAGCAGCGACACCGACAGGGGGGGGGAGGAGCCCCAGCATTTT,CASSDTDRGGEEPQHF
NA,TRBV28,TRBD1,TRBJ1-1,TGTGCCAGCAGTTTGTACGGACAGGGGGCTTACACTGAAGCTTTCTTT,CASSLYGQGAYTEAFF
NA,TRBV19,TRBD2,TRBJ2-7,TGTGCCACCGGACTAGCGGGAGGGGGGCAGTACTTC,CATGLAGGGQYF
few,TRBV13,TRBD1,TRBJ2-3,TGTGCCAGCAGCTTAGATACAGGGGGTACGACAGATACGCAGTATTTT,CASSLDTGGTTDTQYF
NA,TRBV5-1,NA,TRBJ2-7,TGCGCCAGCCCCTACGGACAGACCTACGAGCAGTACTTC,CASPYGQTYEQYF
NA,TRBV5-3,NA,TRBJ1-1,TGTGCCAGAAGCTTCCGGACAGTGCCCGAGGGACTGAACACTGAAGCTTTCTTT,CARSFRTVPEGLNTEAFF
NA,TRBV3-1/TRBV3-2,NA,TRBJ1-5,TGTGCCAGCAGCCAAGGGCCACAGGAGTATCAGCCCCAGCATTTT,CASSQGPQEYQPQHF
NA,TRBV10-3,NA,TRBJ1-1,TGTGCCATCGGTCAGGGAAACACTGAAGCTTTCTTT,CAIGQGNTEAFF
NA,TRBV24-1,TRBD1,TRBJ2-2,TGTGCCACCAGTGATCCAGGGACAGGCACCGGGGAGCTGTTTTTT,CATSDPGTGTGELFF
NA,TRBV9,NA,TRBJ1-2,TGTGCCAGCAGCTCAGGGACAAACCTAAACTATGGCTACACCTTC,CASSSGTNLNYGYTF
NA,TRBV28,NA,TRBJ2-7,TGTGCCAGCAGTTTGGGAGGAGGAGGAACCACCTACGAGCAGTACTTC,CASSLGGGGTTYEQYF
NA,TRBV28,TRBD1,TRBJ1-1,TGTGCCAGCAGACATGACAGGGGGCTAGCTTTCTTT,CASRHDRGLAFF
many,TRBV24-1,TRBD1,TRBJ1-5,TGTGCCACCAGTGATTCACAGGGGAATCAGCCCCAGCATTTT,CATSDSQGNQPQHF
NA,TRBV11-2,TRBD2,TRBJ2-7,TGTGCCAGCAGCCCATGGGGCACTAGCGGGAGAGAAGGCCCATCTGAGCAGTACTTC,CASSPWGTSGREGPSEQYF
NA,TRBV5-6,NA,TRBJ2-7,TGTGCCAGCAGCTTGATAGGGGACGAGCAGTACTTC,CASSLIGDEQYF
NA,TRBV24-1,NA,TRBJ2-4,TGTGCCACCAGTGATCCCGGGGGTCCCAAAAACATTCAGTACTTC,CATSDPGGPKNIQYF
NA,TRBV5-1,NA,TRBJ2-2,TGCGCCAGCAGCCCTGTGGGGAGTAACACCGGGGAGCTGTTTTTT,CASSPVGSNTGELFF
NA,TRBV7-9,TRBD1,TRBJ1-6,TGTGCCAGCAGCCCCAGACAGGGAGACTCACCCCTCCACTTT,CASSPRQGDSPLHF